Sequencing of this T cell receptor (beta chain) was carried out in a study of OX40 agonist ivuxolimab in advanced cancers. Across the study: Ivuxolimab, which is an agonistic anti-OX40 (CD134) antibody, was administered to the patients. Dose-escalation patients were diagnosed with hepatocellular carcinoma, melanoma, renal cell cancer or head and neck cancer. Dosing consisted of intravenous ivuxolimab at 0.01 to 10 mg/kg every 2 weeks.

V shed 5 bases and J shed 3 bases, with 23 bases lying between them. The CDR3 spans 18 residues. CDR1 and CDR2 from the germline V gene are SEHNR and FQNEAQ (reference sequence). Generated by immunoSEQ multiplex PCR, the TCRdb table keeps only in-frame clones and is missing some. The sample carries more than 100,000 clones, about nine tenths recorded once. Study-level results: Among the least clonally expanded were partial responders at 0.1-3.0 mg/kg.

Comments on this clone: Antigen unknown.

The rearrangement joins TRBV7-9 to TRBJ2-1; D perhaps matches TRBD2 (6 bases). The sequence derives from an adult with an advanced solid tumor such as melanoma, head and neck, liver or kidney cancer. The material was CD4+ or CD8+ T cells sorted from blood, obtained in a trial of the OX40 agonist ivuxolimab. In DNA, the CDR3 is TGTGCCAGCAGCCAAATCCCCACTAGCTCCTTGTTCTACAATGAGCAGTTCTTC. The encoded protein is CASSQIPTSSLFYNEQFF.